These T cell receptor beta chains were read from a single sample in a study of chemoradiotherapy in HPV16-positive cancers. Method: immunoSEQ multiplex PCR; TCRdb's copy keeps in-frame clones and lacks some. The table includes about 1,800 clones, roughly 82% detected once. Specimen: tumor tissue, collected from a patient who underwent chemoradiotherapy. The source of these receptors is a human donor with HPV-associated anogenital cancer. The conserved cysteine and the conserved F or W are not part of the CDR3 here.

V	J	CDR3
TRBV19	TRBJ2-2	ASSPRRNTGELF
TRBV4-1	TRBJ1-3	ASSQAGVEGNTIY
TRBV21-1	TRBJ1-1	ASSKVSGDTEAF
TRBV28	TRBJ1-2	ASSLRGQIGYT
TRBV5-4	TRBJ1-2	ASSLEPGQRSDGYT
TRBV6-6	TRBJ1-1	ASSYSEGGTEAF
TRBV5-6	TRBJ2-7	ASSRPGQGIGEQY
TRBV10-3	TRBJ2-1	AISESRGERDEQF
TRBV4-2	TRBJ1-1	ASSQLSGFGEAF
TRBV30	TRBJ1-2	AWSGEGVYGYT
TRBV30	TRBJ2-5	AWSRRARETQY
TRBV6-5	TRBJ1-2	ASSPTWTVKDGYT
TRBV6-1	TRBJ2-3	ASRLVEPEADTQY
TRBV7-2	TRBJ1-2	ASSLDKWDGIRGGYT
TRBV19	TRBJ1-3	ASRPTDSGNTIY
TRBV21-1	TRBJ1-2	ASSGGTRYGYT
TRBV5-1	TRBJ2-1	ASSPHGDEQF
TRBV5-4	TRBJ1-2	ASSLDFGDYT
TRBV7-3	TRBJ2-3	ASSLGGLGSGDTQY
TRBV27	TRBJ1-6	ASSFNRGDSPLH
TRBV6-5	TRBJ1-5	ASRRDQPQH
TRBV6-4	TRBJ2-3	ASSPLAGDTDTQY
TRBV2	TRBJ2-1	ASSPRLAGSHNEQF
TRBV28	TRBJ1-4	ASSFPPGTGDEKLF
TRBV9	TRBJ1-3	ASSVTDSQGTSGNTIY
TRBV19	TRBJ1-6	ASRGGQDSPGINSPLH
TRBV9	TRBJ1-2	ASSVTNSYGYT
TRBV7-9	TRBJ1-1	ASSEQGEGAEAF
TRBV7-9	TRBJ1-4	ASSSGTGREKLF
TRBV7-9	TRBJ2-7	ASSNRAYEQY
TRBV25-1	TRBJ2-5	ASRHRGRETQY
TRBV5-1	TRBJ1-6	ASSLQQGGNSPLH
TRBV7-2	TRBJ1-2	ASSLAHPQGGKKYGYT
TRBV28	TRBJ2-3	ASSQRGPDTQY
TRBV6-6	TRBJ1-3	ASSLGQAGNTIY
TRBV19	TRBJ2-2	ASSYQSPNTGELF
TRBV19	TRBJ2-3	ASSMTGGDTQY
TRBV28	TRBJ1-6	ASRGTGAALVDSPLH
TRBV19	TRBJ1-1	ASSIGTTEAF
TRBV21-1	TRBJ1-1	ASSKGPSHPSLNTEAF
TRBV9	TRBJ2-2	ASSVGVSGTNTGELF
TRBV29-1	TRBJ1-1	SVQQNTEAF
TRBV5-4	TRBJ1-4	ASSLERGEKLF
TRBV5-1	TRBJ1-5	ASSLGGASNQPQH
TRBV10-3	TRBJ1-2	AISEWGSDGYT
TRBV5-1	TRBJ2-5	ASSFGLAGVGETQY
TRBV5-6	TRBJ2-1	ASSFPSGGNEQF